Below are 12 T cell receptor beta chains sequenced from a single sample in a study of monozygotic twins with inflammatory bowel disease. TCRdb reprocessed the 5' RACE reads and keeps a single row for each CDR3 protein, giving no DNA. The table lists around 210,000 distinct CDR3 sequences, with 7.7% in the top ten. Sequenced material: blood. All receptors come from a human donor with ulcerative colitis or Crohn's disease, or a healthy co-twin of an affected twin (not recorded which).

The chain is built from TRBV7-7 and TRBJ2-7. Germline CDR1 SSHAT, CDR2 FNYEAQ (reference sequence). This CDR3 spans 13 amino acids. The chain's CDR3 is CASSFHTLDEQYF.

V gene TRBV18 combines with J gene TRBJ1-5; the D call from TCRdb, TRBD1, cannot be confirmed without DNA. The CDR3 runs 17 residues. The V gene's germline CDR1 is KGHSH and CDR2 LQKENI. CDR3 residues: CASSQRGQGAGNQPQHF.

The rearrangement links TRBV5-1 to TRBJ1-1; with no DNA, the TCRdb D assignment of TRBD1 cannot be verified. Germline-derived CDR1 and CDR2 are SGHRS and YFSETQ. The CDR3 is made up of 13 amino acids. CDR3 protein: CASSLMGDTEAFF.

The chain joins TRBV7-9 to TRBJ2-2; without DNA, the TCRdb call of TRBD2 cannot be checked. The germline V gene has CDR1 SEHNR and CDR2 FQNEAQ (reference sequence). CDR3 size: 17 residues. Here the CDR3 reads CASSLRSGNANTGELFF.

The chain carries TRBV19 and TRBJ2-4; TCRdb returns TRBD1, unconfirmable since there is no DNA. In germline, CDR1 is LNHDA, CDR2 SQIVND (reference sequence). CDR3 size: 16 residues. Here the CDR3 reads CASNQPGGSAKNIQYF.

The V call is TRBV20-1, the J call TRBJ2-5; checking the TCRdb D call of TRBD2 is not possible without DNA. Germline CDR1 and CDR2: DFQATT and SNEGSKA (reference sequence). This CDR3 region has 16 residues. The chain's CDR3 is CSASGGYSGAEETQYF.

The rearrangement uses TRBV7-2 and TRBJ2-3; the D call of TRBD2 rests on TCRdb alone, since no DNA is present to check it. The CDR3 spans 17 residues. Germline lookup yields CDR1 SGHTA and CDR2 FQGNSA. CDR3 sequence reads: CASSSMTSGRGADTQYF.

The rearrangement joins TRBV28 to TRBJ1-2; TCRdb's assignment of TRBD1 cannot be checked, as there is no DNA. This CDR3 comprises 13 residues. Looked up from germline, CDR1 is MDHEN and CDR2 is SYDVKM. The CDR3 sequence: CASSSGVGYGYTF.

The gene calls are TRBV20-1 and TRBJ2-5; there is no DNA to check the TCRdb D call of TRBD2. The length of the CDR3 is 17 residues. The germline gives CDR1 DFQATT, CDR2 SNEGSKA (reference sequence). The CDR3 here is CSATSESGGPWQETQYF.

CDR3 in amino acids: CASSVWGLAGLLYNEQFF. This chain links TRBV11-1 with TRBJ2-1; as DNA is missing, the TRBD2 call by TCRdb cannot be tested. From germline, CDR1 is SGHAT and CDR2 FQDESV (reference sequence). This CDR3 contains 18 residues.

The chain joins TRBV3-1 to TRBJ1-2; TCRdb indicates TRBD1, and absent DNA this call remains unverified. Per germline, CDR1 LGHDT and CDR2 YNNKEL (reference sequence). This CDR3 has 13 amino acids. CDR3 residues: CASSTGTIYGYTF.

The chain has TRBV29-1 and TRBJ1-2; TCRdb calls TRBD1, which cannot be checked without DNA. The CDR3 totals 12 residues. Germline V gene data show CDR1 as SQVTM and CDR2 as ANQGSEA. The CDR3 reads CSVQGANYGYTF.